These T cell receptor beta chains were read from a single sample in a study of TIL therapy for anti-PD-1-resistant metastatic lung cancer. Assay: immunoSEQ multiplex PCR; the TCRdb copy retains only in-frame clones and omits some. The repertoire holds under 70,000 clones, with around 86% as singletons. Sample: blood, taken at baseline. The receptors were sampled from a person between 25 and 79 years old with non-small cell lung cancer. Each CDR3 is given with its conserved first and last residue. Fields, in order: D gene, J gene, clone size, V gene, CDR3 DNA, CDR3 protein. D genes are given only for firm matches. Size is omitted from some rows. Given values are once, few, many or a class for expanded clones.

d_gene: TRBD2
j_gene: TRBJ2-7
abundance: once
v_gene: TRBV6-5
CDR3nt: TGTGCCAGCAGTTTGACTAGCGGGAGTACCCACGAGCAGTACTTC
CDR3aa: CASSLTSGSTHEQYF

d_gene: -
j_gene: TRBJ1-1
abundance: -
v_gene: TRBV12-3/TRBV12-4
CDR3nt: TGTGCCAGCAGGGGGCGGAAGGGAGTAGGAGCTTTCTTT
CDR3aa: CASRGRKGVGAFF

d_gene: -
j_gene: TRBJ2-5
abundance: once
v_gene: TRBV2
CDR3nt: TGTGCCAGCAGTCTGGGAGAGACCCAGTACTTC
CDR3aa: CASSLGETQYF

d_gene: -
j_gene: TRBJ2-3
abundance: -
v_gene: TRBV6-5
CDR3nt: TGTGCCAGCAGGCTGTCTAGCACAGATACGCAGTATTTT
CDR3aa: CASRLSSTDTQYF

d_gene: -
j_gene: TRBJ1-1
abundance: -
v_gene: TRBV2
CDR3nt: TGTGTCGGCAAGGCCAGCAACACTGAAGCTTTCTTT
CDR3aa: CVGKASNTEAFF

d_gene: TRBD1
j_gene: TRBJ1-4
abundance: -
v_gene: TRBV10-3
CDR3nt: TGTGCCACGAGTCCTTGGGGACAGGGGTTAGAAAAACTGTTTTTT
CDR3aa: CATSPWGQGLEKLFF

d_gene: TRBD2
j_gene: TRBJ2-3
abundance: -
v_gene: TRBV7-9
CDR3nt: TGTGCCAGCAGCTTAGGCCTAGCGGGAGGACAAGATACGCAGTATTTT
CDR3aa: CASSLGLAGGQDTQYF

d_gene: -
j_gene: TRBJ2-1
abundance: -
v_gene: TRBV5-1
CDR3nt: TGCGCCAGCAGCTTGGGCCGGACAAGCTCCTACAATGAGCAGTTCTTC
CDR3aa: CASSLGRTSSYNEQFF

d_gene: TRBD2
j_gene: TRBJ2-1
abundance: -
v_gene: TRBV5-1
CDR3nt: TGCGCCAGCAGCTTGGGGGGACTAGCGGGAGATGAGCAGTTCTTC
CDR3aa: CASSLGGLAGDEQFF

d_gene: -
j_gene: TRBJ2-7
abundance: -
v_gene: TRBV12-3/TRBV12-4
CDR3nt: TGTGCCAGCAGGAGACTCGCCGAGCAGTACTTC
CDR3aa: CASRRLAEQYF

d_gene: TRBD2
j_gene: TRBJ2-2
abundance: few
v_gene: TRBV5-6
CDR3nt: TGTGCCAGCAGCTTCAAAGCGGGAGGCGGAACCGGGGAGCTGTTTTTT
CDR3aa: CASSFKAGGGTGELFF

d_gene: TRBD1
j_gene: TRBJ1-2
abundance: once
v_gene: TRBV27
CDR3nt: TGTGCCAGCAGTTTAACAGGGGGCGGGTATGGCTACACCTTC
CDR3aa: CASSLTGGGYGYTF

d_gene: -
j_gene: TRBJ1-5
abundance: few
v_gene: TRBV6-2/TRBV6-3
CDR3nt: TGTGCCAGCAGTTACTGGGGCCTTAGCAATCAGCCCCAGCATTTT
CDR3aa: CASSYWGLSNQPQHF

d_gene: TRBD1
j_gene: TRBJ2-7
abundance: -
v_gene: TRBV28
CDR3nt: TGTGCCAGCAGACCGACAGGGTTGGCTTCCTACGAGCAGTACTTC
CDR3aa: CASRPTGLASYEQYF

d_gene: -
j_gene: TRBJ1-3
abundance: -
v_gene: TRBV6-5
CDR3nt: TGTGCCAGCAGAGAGGCAGGACTCTCTGGAAACACCATATATTTT
CDR3aa: CASREAGLSGNTIYF

d_gene: TRBD2
j_gene: TRBJ2-2
abundance: -
v_gene: TRBV5-1
CDR3nt: TGCGCCAGCAGCTCCGCCAGCGGGAGGGGGGTCGGGGAGCTGTTTTTT
CDR3aa: CASSSASGRGVGELFF

d_gene: TRBD1
j_gene: TRBJ1-1
abundance: -
v_gene: TRBV7-9
CDR3nt: TGTGCCAGCAGCTCACAGGGGGCGCACACTGAAGCTTTCTTT
CDR3aa: CASSSQGAHTEAFF

d_gene: TRBD2
j_gene: TRBJ2-3
abundance: -
v_gene: TRBV27
CDR3nt: TGTGCCAGCAGTTTATCGGTGACTAGCGTAGGCGCAGATACGCAGTATTTT
CDR3aa: CASSLSVTSVGADTQYF